The 27 T cell receptor beta chains presented below share a single source sample, sequenced in a study of cytomegalovirus exposure and HLA in healthy donors. The PCR used 60 Vbeta and 13 Jbeta primers. Clones were read by immunoSEQ multiplex PCR, and TCRdb kept only the in-frame ones, dropping some. Of roughly 140,000 clones listed, roughly 80% are singletons. Sequenced input: PBMCs. The source of these receptors is a man aged 40-49 years in good health and CMV-seropositive.

This chain connects TRBV30 to TRBJ2-5; maybe TRBD1 (5 bases). CDR1 is GTSNPN and CDR2 is SVGIG in the germline V gene (reference sequence). CDR3 size: 15 residues. The germline V and J ends were trimmed by 1 base and 1 base, with 13 bases remaining between them. CDR3 amino acids: CAWSGWGPSQETQYF. CDR3 coding DNA: TGTGCCTGGAGTGGCTGGGGCCCATCCCAAGAGACCCAGTACTTC.

The V and J genes are TRBV23-1 and TRBJ2-5; 8 bases match TRBD1. TRBV23-1 is known as an ORF, though its function is uncertain. V gave up 4 bases and J gave up 5 bases; unmatched junction bases: 15. This CDR3 spans 17 amino acids. As DNA, the CDR3 is TGCGCCAGCAGTCTCGGGGAAGGGAGACAGGGGCGGGAGACCCAGTACTTC. It codes for CASSLGEGRQGRETQYF.

This chain links TRBV10-2 with TRBJ2-7; weak D call: TRBD2 (6 bases). The CDR3 spans 14 residues. Germline lookup yields CDR1 WSHSY and CDR2 SAAADI. V lost 7 bases and J lost 5, with 18 bases in between. CDR3 in DNA: TGCGCCAGCAAGGGAGGCCCCCGCCGCCACGAGCAGTACTTC. This sequence encodes CASKGGPRRHEQYF.

This clone was seen only a few times. A junction boundary mismatches the germline segment, possibly from a read error. CDR3 in amino acids: CSSSSDWVGEQFF. The CDR3 region has the DNA TGTTCCAGCAGCTCGGACTGGGTAGGTGAGCAGTTCTTC. The V gene is TRBV7-9, the J gene TRBJ2-1; perhaps TRBD2 as D (5 bases). This CDR3 region has 13 residues. Germline lookup yields CDR1 SEHNR and CDR2 FQNEAQ (reference sequence).

The chain uses TRBV27 and TRBJ1-2, with D maybe TRBD1 (5 bases). The V and J ends lost 5 bases and 4 bases respectively, with 17 bases between them. CDR3 length equals 15 residues. Germline CDR1 MNHEY, CDR2 SMNVEV (reference sequence). The CDR3 DNA follows: TGTGCCAGCAGTGGCGAAGTGACAGCCCCCTATGGCTACACCTTC. Its translation is CASSGEVTAPYGYTF.

J is TRBJ2-7 and V is TRBV6-5, with 8 bases fitting TRBD2. Germline-derived CDR1 and CDR2 are MNHEY and SVGAGI. Losses at the gene ends were 7 bases for V and 2 bases for J; bases not matched to a gene: 1. CDR3 size: 12 residues. In nucleotides, the CDR3 is TGTGCCAGCACGGGACTAGCCTACGAGCAGTACTTC. It yields the protein CASTGLAYEQYF.

The chain carries TRBV27 and TRBJ1-5, with D perhaps matching TRBD1 (6 bases). The CDR3 length is 14 residues. Germline assignment: CDR1 MNHEY and CDR2 SMNVEV (reference sequence). V lost 3 bases and J lost 6, with 12 bases in between. The CDR3 protein is CASSFNRDGQPQHF. CDR3 bases: TGTGCCAGCAGTTTTAACAGGGATGGTCAGCCCCAGCATTTT.

The rearrangement uses TRBV10-1 and TRBJ2-3, with 9 nucleotides matching TRBD1. Germline assignment: CDR1 WNHNN and CDR2 SYGVQD (reference sequence). With V trimmed by 8 bases and J by 2 bases, 11 bases remained unmatched. The CDR3 contains 16 residues. CDR3 nucleotide sequence: TGCGCCAGCGCGCCGGGACAGGGAGGGGACACAGATACGCAGTATTTT. Its translation is CASAPGQGGDTDTQYF.

The chain carries TRBV2 and TRBJ2-1, with 12 positions matching TRBD2. CDR1 SNHLY and CDR2 FYNNEI come from the germline V gene. The trim removed 10 bases at V and 4 bases at J, leaving 5 bases unmatched. The CDR3 is made up of 14 amino acids. The CDR3 region is CAIRLAGVYNEQFF. The CDR3 nucleotides are TGTGCCATCCGACTAGCGGGAGTGTACAATGAGCAGTTCTTC. Together with reference TRBV2 and TRBJ2-1, the CDR3 gives the full variable domain: EPEVTQTPSHQVTQMGQEVILRCVPISNHLYFYWYRQILGQKVEFLVSFYNNEISEKSEIFDDQFSVERPDGSNFTLKIRSTKLEDSAMYFCAIRLAGVYNEQFFGPGTRLTVL.

This clone was observed a handful of times. V and J are TRBV5-6 and TRBJ2-7, with TRBD2 identical over 7 bases. Trimming took 5 bases from V and 6 from J; bases not matched to a gene: 8. CDR3 length: 13 residues. Germline assignment: CDR1 SGHDT and CDR2 YYEEEE. The CDR3 here is CASSQTRGTEQYF. CDR3 nucleotides: TGTGCCAGCAGTCAGACGCGGGGGACCGAGCAGTACTTC.

The rearrangement joins TRBV28 to TRBJ2-7, with 8 bases aligning to TRBD2. CDR3 length equals 15 residues. Per germline, CDR1 MDHEN and CDR2 SYDVKM. V was clipped by 6 bases and J by 0 bases; unmatched bases: 7. This CDR3 is CASSYPGGSSYEQYF. In DNA, the CDR3 is TGTGCCAGCAGCTACCCGGGGGGGAGCTCCTACGAGCAGTACTTC. Complete variable domain (other parts from reference TRBV28 and TRBJ2-7): DVKVTQSSRYLVKRTGEKVFLECVQDMDHENMFWYRQDPGLGLRLIYFSYDVKMKEKGDIPEGYSVSREKKERFSLILESASTNQTSMYLCASSYPGGSSYEQYFGPGTRLTVT.

This clone has just a few counts. The V call is TRBV6-1, the J call TRBJ2-1, with 12 bases fitting TRBD2. This CDR3 comprises 13 residues. Germline loops: CDR1 MNHNS, CDR2 SASEGT. J gave up 10 bases and V 2 bases, and 0 bases lay outside the gene matches. CDR3 nucleotides: TGTGCCAGCAGTGAAACTAGCGGGAGGGAGCAGTTCTTC. Encoded protein: CASSETSGREQFF.

The V and J genes are TRBV30 and TRBJ2-7; D might be TRBD2 (5 bases). Germline V gives CDR1 GTSNPN, CDR2 SVGIG (reference sequence). CDR3 length: 14 amino acids. V dropped 0 bases and J dropped 8 bases, with 17 bases sitting between them. The CDR3 protein is CAWSVVGHAGKQYF. CDR3 bases: TGTGCCTGGAGTGTCGTCGGCCACGCGGGTAAGCAGTACTTC.

The chain combines TRBV2 with TRBJ2-2; the D gene is possibly TRBD2 (5 bases). Trimming cost V 3 bases and J 6 bases, with 11 bases left between them. The CDR3 extends over 14 amino acids. CDR1 is SNHLY and CDR2 is FYNNEI in the germline V gene. Here the CDR3 DNA reads TGTGCCAGCAGTGAGGGGAGAGGATCCGGGGAGCTGTTTTTT. Translation: CASSEGRGSGELFF.

This chain connects TRBV4-1 to TRBJ1-4, with TRBD1 identical over 7 bases. Germline V CDR1 and CDR2: MGHRA, YSYEKL. This CDR3 contains 19 residues. V dropped 5 bases and J dropped 0; count of bases not matched to a gene: 15. The DNA of the CDR3 is TGCGCCAGCAGCAAGGAACCCCGGGACAGAAGGACAACTAATGAAAAACTGTTTTTT. It specifies CASSKEPRDRRTTNEKLFF.

The chain joins TRBV19 to TRBJ1-4; D is undetermined. The germline CDR1 and CDR2 sequences are LNHDA and SQIVND (reference sequence). With 2 bases removed from V and 8 bases from J, the gap between germline ends came to 12 bases. The CDR3 covers 14 residues. The CDR3: CASSIFGGREKLFF. CDR3 bases: TGTGCCAGTAGTATATTTGGCGGCAGAGAAAAACTGTTTTTT.

The V call is TRBV30, the J call TRBJ1-4, with D hard to call. Per germline, CDR1 GTSNPN and CDR2 SVGIG (reference sequence). V lost 0 bases, J lost 8 bases, and 16 bases lay in between. The CDR3 runs to 15 residues. The DNA for the CDR3 is TGTGCCTGGAGTGTACTAGGCAGACTGGGGGAAAAACTGTTTTTT. This encodes CAWSVLGRLGEKLFF.

The V and J genes are TRBV19 and TRBJ1-5; D not certain. The CDR3 spans 14 residues. The V gene lost 9 bases and the J gene lost 1 base, with 13 bases spanning the gap. CDR1 and CDR2 from the germline V gene are LNHDA and SQIVND (reference sequence). The CDR3 DNA follows: TGTGCCAGCCTATCGACATCGAGCAATCAGCCCCAGCATTTT. Encoded protein: CASLSTSSNQPQHF.

The rearrangement links TRBV14 to TRBJ1-1; D is possibly TRBD1 (6 bases). Trimming took 4 bases from V and 3 from J, leaving 12 bases between them. The CDR3 contains 14 residues. CDR1 and CDR2 (germline): SGHDN, FVKESK. This CDR3 is CASSPQQGYTEAFF. The CDR3 nucleotides are TGTGCCAGCAGCCCTCAACAGGGCTACACTGAAGCTTTCTTT.

This chain links TRBV30 with TRBJ2-1; TRBD2 is a possible D gene (6 bases). Trimming pared 3 bases from V and 10 bases from J, leaving 13 bases between. The CDR3 runs 12 residues. Looked up from germline, CDR1 is GTSNPN and CDR2 is SVGIG (reference sequence). The CDR3 DNA is TGTGCCTGGAGAGAATTACTAGCCGAGCAGTTCTTC. Translating it yields CAWRELLAEQFF.

V is TRBV5-4 and J is TRBJ1-2; possibly TRBD1 for D (6 bases). With 4 bases removed from V and 5 bases from J, the gap between germline ends came to 27 bases. The CDR3 runs 18 residues. Germline values: CDR1 SGHNT, CDR2 YYREEE (reference sequence). The CDR3 DNA is TGTGCCAGCAGCGTCGGGGGGCGGGGCGCAGCGGAAGGGTATGGCTACACCTTC. Translated: CASSVGGRGAAEGYGYTF.

The chain has TRBV2 and TRBJ1-1; weak D call: TRBD1 (6 bases). Germline CDR1 is SNHLY and CDR2 is FYNNEI. Between the trimmed V and J ends, which lost 7 bases and 1 base, there was a span of 10 bases. CDR3 length: 13 amino acids. This chain's CDR3 is CASTGQQNTEAFF. CDR3 coding DNA: TGTGCCAGCACTGGACAGCAGAACACTGAAGCTTTCTTT.

CDR3 nucleotides: TGTGCCAGTAGCGCCTCCGGGACAGGGAGGAACGAGCAGTACTTC. Its protein is CASSASGTGRNEQYF. The chain combines TRBV19 with TRBJ2-7, with 9 bases identical to TRBD1. CDR1 LNHDA and CDR2 SQIVND come from the germline V gene (reference sequence). V gave up 6 bases and J gave up 5 bases; unmatched junction bases: 11. The length of the CDR3 is 15 residues.

The chain is built from TRBV27 and TRBJ1-2; 10 positions agree with TRBD1. Germline-derived CDR1 and CDR2 are MNHEY and SMNVEV (reference sequence). The V segment lost 6 bases and the J segment 4 bases; nucleotides outside the gene matches: 11. This CDR3 has 16 residues. The CDR3 DNA sequence: TGTGCCAGCAGCCTATTCGGGACAGGGGAATCCTATGGCTACACCTTC. This sequence encodes CASSLFGTGESYGYTF.

The rearrangement links TRBV27 to TRBJ1-2; a possible D gene is TRBD1 (5 bases). Trimming removed 3 bases at V and 8 bases at J, with 13 bases between. Germline CDR1 and CDR2: MNHEY and SMNVEV (reference sequence). The CDR3 is 13 amino acids. The CDR3 loop reads CASSFRTYDGYTF. CDR3 nucleotides: TGTGCCAGCAGTTTTAGGACATACGACGGCTACACCTTC.

The V call is TRBV6-6, the J call TRBJ1-4; D is uncertain. There are 11 residues in the CDR3. Looked up from germline, CDR1 is MNHNY and CDR2 is SVGAGI (reference sequence). V shed 6 bases and J shed 8 bases, with 7 bases lying between them. The DNA of the CDR3 is TGTGCCAGCAGCCAGAAGGAAAAACTGTTTTTT. Translated: CASSQKEKLFF.

The CDR3 reads CSVDLDSGSSYEQYF. CDR3 nucleotide sequence: TGCAGCGTTGACCTCGATAGCGGGAGCTCCTACGAGCAGTACTTC. The rearrangement links TRBV29-1 to TRBJ2-7; 9 bases agree with TRBD2. V was clipped by 3 bases and J by 0 bases; unmatched bases: 6. Germline V CDR1 and CDR2: SQVTM, ANQGSEA. The CDR3 covers 15 residues.